Below, one TCR beta chain is given with its context. Its specificity is unknown. V was pared by 6 bases and J by 5 bases, with 17 bases between. The CDR3 length is 14 residues. Germline CDR1 reads MGHDK; CDR2 reads SYGVNS. This sample was taken from a study of shared clonotypes between healthy human individuals. Turning to the study itself: The plates for each donor numbered three CD4 naive, three CD4 memory, two CD8 naive and one CD8 memory. Findings and limits, study-wide: Investigators collected only blood, and repertoires in tissues likely differ. Naive CD4 clonotypes were shared across several donors at approximately 5.3%.

This table comes from immunoSEQ multiplex PCR, and its TCRdb copy is limited to in-frame clones, with some not included. The table records about 960,000 clones, more than 75% of them present only once. The material sequenced was memory CD4+ T cells sorted from blood. The subset: CD45RA-negative fraction. V gene TRBV25-1 combines with J gene TRBJ2-7; D possibly corresponds to TRBD1 (6 bases). The source is a young man in good health. For the CDR3, the DNA is TGTGCCAGCAGGGAGACAGGAAAAAGCAACGAGCAGTACTTC. Translated: CASRETGKSNEQYF.